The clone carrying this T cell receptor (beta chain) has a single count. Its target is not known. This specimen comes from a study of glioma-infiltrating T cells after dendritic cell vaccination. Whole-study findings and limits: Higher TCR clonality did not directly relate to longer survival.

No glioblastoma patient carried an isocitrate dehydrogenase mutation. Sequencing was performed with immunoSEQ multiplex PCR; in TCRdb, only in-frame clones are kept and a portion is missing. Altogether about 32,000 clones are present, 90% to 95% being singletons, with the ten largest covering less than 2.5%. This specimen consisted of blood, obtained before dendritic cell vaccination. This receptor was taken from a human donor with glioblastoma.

CDR3 DNA sequence: TGTGCCAGCAGCCAAGATTTCGCTAGCGGGGGGGCATACAATGAGCAGTTCTTC. It codes for CASSQDFASGGAYNEQFF. This chain connects TRBV4-2 to TRBJ2-1; 12 positions agree with TRBD2. Germline V gene lookup returns CDR1 LGHNA and CDR2 YNFKEQ. This CDR3 region has 18 residues. Trimming took 0 bases from V and 4 from J; bases not matched to a gene: 7.